This T cell receptor (beta chain) comes out of a study of T-cell reconstitution after alpha-beta-depleted transplantation in children. Study-wide results and limits: Elevated TCRbeta diversity at day 60 was traced, in some patients, to surviving recipient T cells and thymic progenitors.

Library preparation (for TCRbeta) was performed with unique molecular identifiers. TCRdb reprocessed the PCR reads with MiXCR, giving one entry per CDR3 protein. Seen here are approximately 650,000 distinct CDR3 sequences, roughly 13% observed once, and the top ten hold 0.75% to 0.85%. In the case of this clonotype: Its antigen remains unknown.

This clonotype was sampled from a girl aged 2-9 years with congenital amegakaryocytic thrombocytopenia, due to receive a stem cell transplant. The sample was PBMCs, taken before TCRalphabeta/CD19-depleted stem cell transplant.

The CDR3 coding sequence is TGTGCCAGCAGCTCCTGGAGGCAGGGGAACACTGAAGCTTTCTTT. Amino acid sequence: CASSSWRQGNTEAFF. V and J are TRBV25-1 and TRBJ1-1, with D tentatively TRBD1 (5 bases). From germline, CDR1 is MGHDK and CDR2 SYGVNS. V gave up 6 bases and J gave up 1 base, with 15 bases separating them. The CDR3 extends over 15 amino acids.